This T cell receptor (beta chain) stems from a study of response to subunit inactivated influenza vaccine. MiXCR, run by TCRdb on the RT-PCR reads, gives a single entry per CDR3 protein. The table records about 540,000 distinct CDR3 sequences, under 25% of them present only once. V was pared by 1 base and J by 3 bases, with 13 bases between. The length of the CDR3 is 15 residues. Germline CDR1 SGHTA, CDR2 FQGNSA. This sample also belongs to another study, concerning T cells expressing NK-cell markers. This second study says: A 5'RACE template switching approach incorporating UMIs was used to make TCR beta cDNA. Restriction of sorting to alpha-beta TCR T cells was accomplished in several experiments using an anti-gamma-delta TCR antibody. Dominant NKG2C+ clonotypes were found to form about 1.0-7.0% of CD8+ T cells in over five donors.

The receptor was isolated from a man aged 45 to 65 who received an inactivated influenza vaccine. This chain uses TRBV7-2 with TRBJ2-7, with TRBD2 as a possible D gene (6 bases). The starting material was CD4+ T cells sorted from PBMCs, obtained 11 to 12 days after vaccination. The CDR3 DNA follows: TGTGCCAGCAGCTTAGGCTCTAGCGATCTCTACGAGCAGTACTTC. Amino acids: CASSLGSSDLYEQYF.